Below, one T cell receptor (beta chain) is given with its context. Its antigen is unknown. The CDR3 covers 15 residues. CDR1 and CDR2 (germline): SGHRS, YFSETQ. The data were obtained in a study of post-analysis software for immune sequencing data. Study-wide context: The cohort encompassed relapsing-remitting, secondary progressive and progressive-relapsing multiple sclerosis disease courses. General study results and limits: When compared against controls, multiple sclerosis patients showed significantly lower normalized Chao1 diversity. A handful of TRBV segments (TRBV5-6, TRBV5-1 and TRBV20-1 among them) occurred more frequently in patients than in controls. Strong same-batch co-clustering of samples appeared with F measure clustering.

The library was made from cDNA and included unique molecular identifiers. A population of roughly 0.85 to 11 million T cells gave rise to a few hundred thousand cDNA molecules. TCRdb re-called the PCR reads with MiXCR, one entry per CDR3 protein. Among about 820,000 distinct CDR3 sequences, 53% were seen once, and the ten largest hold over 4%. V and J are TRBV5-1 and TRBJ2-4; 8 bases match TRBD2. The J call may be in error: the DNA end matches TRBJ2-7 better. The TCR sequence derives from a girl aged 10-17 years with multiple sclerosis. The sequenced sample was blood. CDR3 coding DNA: TGCGCCAGCAGCATCACTAGCGGCCCTACCCACGAGCAGTACTTC. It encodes CASSITSGPTHEQYF.